The text below deals with one T cell receptor beta chain. CDR1 is SNHLY and CDR2 is FYNNEI in the germline V gene. Trimming removed 4 bases from V and 5 bases from J; junction bases left unmatched: 8. This CDR3 is 15 amino acids long. The data were obtained in a study of T cells in Graves' hyperthyroidism and ophthalmopathy. RNA transcripts were the template for amplifying TCR beta CDR3 regions. First-round RT-PCR targeting the TCR CDR3 was performed with the HTBI primer set. TCRdb itself ran the multiplex PCR reads through MiXCR, one entry per CDR3 protein. This table holds almost 600,000 distinct CDR3 sequences, around 14% found once.

This receptor was taken from a woman aged 30 to 39 with Graves' hyperthyroidism that later progressed to Graves' ophthalmopathy. Sequencing was done on a sample of blood. This chain links TRBV2 with TRBJ2-7; 10 nucleotides line up with TRBD2. The CDR3 region has the DNA TGTGCCAGCAGTGGCGGTCTAGCGGGAGAACACGAGCAGTACTTC. Residues: CASSGGLAGEHEQYF.